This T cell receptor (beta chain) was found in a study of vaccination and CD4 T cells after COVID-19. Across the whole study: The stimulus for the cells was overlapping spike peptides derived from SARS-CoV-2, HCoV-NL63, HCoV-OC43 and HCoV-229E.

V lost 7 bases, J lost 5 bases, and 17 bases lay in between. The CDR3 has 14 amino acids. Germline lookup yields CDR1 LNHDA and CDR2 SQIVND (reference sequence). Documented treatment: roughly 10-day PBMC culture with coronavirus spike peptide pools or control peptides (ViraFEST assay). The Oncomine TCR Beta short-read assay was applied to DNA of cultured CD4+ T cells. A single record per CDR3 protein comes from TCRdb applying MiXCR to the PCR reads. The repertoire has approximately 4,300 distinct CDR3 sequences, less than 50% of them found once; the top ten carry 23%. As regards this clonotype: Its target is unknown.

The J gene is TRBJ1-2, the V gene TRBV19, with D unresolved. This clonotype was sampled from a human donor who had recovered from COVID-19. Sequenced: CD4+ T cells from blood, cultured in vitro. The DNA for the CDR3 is TGTGCCAGTACCGCAGCCTCCTCGGGATATGGCTACACCTTC. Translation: CASTAASSGYGYTF.